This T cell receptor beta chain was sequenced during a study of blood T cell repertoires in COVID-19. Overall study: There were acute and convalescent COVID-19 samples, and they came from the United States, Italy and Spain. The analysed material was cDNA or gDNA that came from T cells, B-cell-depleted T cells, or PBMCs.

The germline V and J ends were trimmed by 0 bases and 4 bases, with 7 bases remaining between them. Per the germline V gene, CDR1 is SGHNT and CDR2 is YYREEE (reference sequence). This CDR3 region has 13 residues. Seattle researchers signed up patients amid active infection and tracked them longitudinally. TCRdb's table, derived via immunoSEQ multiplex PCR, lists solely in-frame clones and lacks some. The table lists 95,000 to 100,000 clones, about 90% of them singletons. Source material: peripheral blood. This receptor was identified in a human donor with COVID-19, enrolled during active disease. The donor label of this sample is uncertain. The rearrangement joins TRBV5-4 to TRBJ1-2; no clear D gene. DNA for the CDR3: TGTGCCAGCAGCTTGGAACAGACCTATGGCTACACCTTC. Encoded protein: CASSLEQTYGYTF.